These T cell receptor beta chains were read from a single sample in a study of T cell responses to AZD1222 COVID-19 vaccine. TCRdb's table, derived via immunoSEQ multiplex PCR, lists solely in-frame clones and lacks some. The profile covers around 74,000 clones, with 92% appearing a single time and around 7.1% taken by the ten largest. Source: peripheral blood, taken on day 0 of MenACWY control vaccination. The receptors stem from an adult in good health. Each CDR3 is given with its conserved first and last residue. Each record gives: V gene, clone size, J gene, D gene, CDR3 DNA, CDR3 protein. A D gene is named only where the DNA matches it firmly. Size values are once, few and many counts, or a class for expanded clones, and some rows have none.

>TRBV5-1|-|TRBJ2-6|-
TGCGCCAGCAGCTTGGCGGAGGGGGCGCGAGGGGCCAACGTCCTGACTTTC
CASSLAEGARGANVLTF
>TRBV3-1/TRBV3-2|once|TRBJ1-4|-
TGTGCCAGCAGCCAACAAGGAGACAGGACATCGCTGTTTTTT
CASSQQGDRTSLFF
>TRBV6-4|-|TRBJ1-5|-
TGTGCCAGCAGTGGAGGGATTGATCAGCCCCAGCATTTT
CASSGGIDQPQHF
>TRBV5-6|-|TRBJ2-1|-
TGTGCCAGCAGTAGCGGACCCTACAATGAGCAGTTCTTC
CASSSGPYNEQFF
>TRBV11-3|-|TRBJ2-2|-
TGTGCCAGCAGCTTAGATGGGGGCACCGGGGAGCTGTTTTTT
CASSLDGGTGELFF
>TRBV6-2/TRBV6-3|-|TRBJ2-3|-
TGTGCCAGCAGTTTCCAAAATACGCAGTATTTT
CASSFQNTQYF
>TRBV3-1/TRBV3-2|-|TRBJ2-7|-
TGTGCCAGCAGCCAGAACTACGAGCAGTACTTC
CASSQNYEQYF
>TRBV7-3|-|TRBJ2-1|-
TGTGCCAGCAGCTTATACGTGGCCAATGAGCAGTTCTTC
CASSLYVANEQFF
>TRBV11-2|-|TRBJ1-5|-
TGTGCCAGCAGCAAAAGCAACCAAGGAAACAATCAGCCCCAGCATTTT
CASSKSNQGNNQPQHF
>TRBV7-3|once|TRBJ2-3|-
TGTGCCAGCAGCTTTACGTACACAGATACGCAGTATTTT
CASSFTYTDTQYF
>TRBV7-9|-|TRBJ1-2|-
TGTGCCAGCAGCTCCGAGGCCGGGGGCTTC
CASSSEAGGF
>TRBV20-1|-|TRBJ2-5|-
TGCAGTGCTAGCGCCCCGGGGACCCAGTACTTC
CSASAPGTQYF
>TRBV27|-|TRBJ1-3|-
TGTGCCAGCAGTTTATGGGGAGAGTCCGGAAACACCATATATTTT
CASSLWGESGNTIYF
>TRBV7-2|-|TRBJ2-4|TRBD2
TGTGCCAGCAGCCTCGGGGTGCTGAGCGGGGGGCAATACTTC
CASSLGVLSGGQYF
>TRBV9|-|TRBJ1-1|TRBD1
TGTGCCAGCAGCCCTGACAGGGGGGACACTGAAGCTTTCTTT
CASSPDRGDTEAFF
>TRBV18|-|TRBJ2-5|-
TGTGCCAGCTCACCAGCTACTCAAGAGACCCAGTACTTC
CASSPATQETQYF
>TRBV7-9|-|TRBJ2-3|TRBD1
TGTGCCAGCAGCTTCCCAGGGGGCCCAGATACGCAGTATTTT
CASSFPGGPDTQYF
>TRBV24-1|few|TRBJ2-3|TRBD2
TGTGCCACCAGTGATTGGACTAGCGGGAGCACAGATACGCAGTATTTT
CATSDWTSGSTDTQYF
>TRBV7-8|-|TRBJ1-5|TRBD1
TGTGCCAGCAGCACGGGGACAGGGTTCAATCAGCCCCAGCATTTT
CASSTGTGFNQPQHF
>TRBV7-8|-|TRBJ1-4|-
TGTGCCAGCAGCTTAGGTCAGGGCAACGAAAACGAAAAACTGTTTTTT
CASSLGQGNENEKLFF
>TRBV29-1|-|TRBJ2-5|TRBD1
TGCAGCGTGGGGAGACAGGGGGGCTGGGAGACCCAGTACTTC
CSVGRQGGWETQYF
>TRBV6-5|once|TRBJ1-1|TRBD1
TGTGCCAGCAGCTTGACAGGGGACACTGAAGCTTTCTTT
CASSLTGDTEAFF
>TRBV24-1|-|TRBJ2-3|TRBD2
TGTGCCACCAGTGCCGGGACTAGCGCAACAGATACGCAGTATTTT
CATSAGTSATDTQYF
>TRBV5-5|-|TRBJ1-6|-
TGTGCCAGCAGCTTGGGGTCTGGGGGTTCACCCCTCCACTTT
CASSLGSGGSPLHF
>TRBV3-1/TRBV3-2|-|TRBJ1-6|-
TGTGCCAGCAGCCAAGACCGGAATCCACCCCTCCACTTT
CASSQDRNPPLHF
>TRBV20-1|-|TRBJ1-2|-
TGCAGTGCACGGGAACAGGCGGGCTACACCTTC
CSAREQAGYTF
>TRBV7-3|-|TRBJ2-1|TRBD2
TGTGCCAGCAGCCCTACTAGCGGGAGGAGCAATGAGCAGTTCTTC
CASSPTSGRSNEQFF
>TRBV19|-|TRBJ2-7|-
TGTGCCAGTAGTATGAGGGCCACGGACGGTCAGTACTTC
CASSMRATDGQYF
>TRBV7-3|-|TRBJ1-6|-
TGTGCCAGCAGCCAACAGGGATATAATTCACCCCTCCACTTT
CASSQQGYNSPLHF
>TRBV29-1|-|TRBJ1-2|TRBD1
TGCAGCGCTACGGACAGGGCCCACTATGGCTACACCTTC
CSATDRAHYGYTF